This T cell receptor (beta chain) was profiled in a study of cytomegalovirus exposure and HLA in healthy donors. The study, taken as a whole, reports: A later analysis linked a missense variant in DCLRE1C to the trimming of TCR beta V and J genes.

PCR involved 60 Vbeta and 13 Jbeta primers. Clones were read by immunoSEQ multiplex PCR, and TCRdb kept only the in-frame ones, dropping some. The sample lists 200,000 to 250,000 clones; around 85% were seen once. CDR3 length equals 16 residues. CDR1 and CDR2 from the germline V gene are SGHRS and YFSETQ. V lost 4 bases to trimming and J lost 3 bases, with 20 bases between them. About this clone itself: Its antigen is undetermined.

This TCR was sampled from a human donor in good health. Sequenced sample: PBMCs. The chain is built from TRBV5-1 and TRBJ2-7, with TRBD1 as a possible D gene (7 bases). The CDR3 region has the DNA TGCGCCAGCAGCCTCGTCTCTTGGCAGGGGGGCTACGAGCAGTACTTC. Its protein is CASSLVSWQGGYEQYF.